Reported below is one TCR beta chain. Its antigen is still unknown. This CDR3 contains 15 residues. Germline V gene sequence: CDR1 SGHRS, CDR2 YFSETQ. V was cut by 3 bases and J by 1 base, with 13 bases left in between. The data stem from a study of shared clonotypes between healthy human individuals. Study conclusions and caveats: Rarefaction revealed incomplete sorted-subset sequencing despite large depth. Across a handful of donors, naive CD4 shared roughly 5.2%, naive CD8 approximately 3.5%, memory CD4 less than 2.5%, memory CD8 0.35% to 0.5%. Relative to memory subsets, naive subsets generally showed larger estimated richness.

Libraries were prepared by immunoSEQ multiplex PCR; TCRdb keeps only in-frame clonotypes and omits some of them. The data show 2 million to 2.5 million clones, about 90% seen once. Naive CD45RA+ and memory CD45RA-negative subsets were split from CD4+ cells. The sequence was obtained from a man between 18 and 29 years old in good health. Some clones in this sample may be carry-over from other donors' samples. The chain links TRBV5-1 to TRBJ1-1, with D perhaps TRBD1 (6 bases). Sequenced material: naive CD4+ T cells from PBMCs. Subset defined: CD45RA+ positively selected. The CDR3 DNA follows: TGCGCCAGCAGCTCCCCCGGGGGCAGGAACACTGAAGCTTTCTTT. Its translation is CASSSPGGRNTEAFF.